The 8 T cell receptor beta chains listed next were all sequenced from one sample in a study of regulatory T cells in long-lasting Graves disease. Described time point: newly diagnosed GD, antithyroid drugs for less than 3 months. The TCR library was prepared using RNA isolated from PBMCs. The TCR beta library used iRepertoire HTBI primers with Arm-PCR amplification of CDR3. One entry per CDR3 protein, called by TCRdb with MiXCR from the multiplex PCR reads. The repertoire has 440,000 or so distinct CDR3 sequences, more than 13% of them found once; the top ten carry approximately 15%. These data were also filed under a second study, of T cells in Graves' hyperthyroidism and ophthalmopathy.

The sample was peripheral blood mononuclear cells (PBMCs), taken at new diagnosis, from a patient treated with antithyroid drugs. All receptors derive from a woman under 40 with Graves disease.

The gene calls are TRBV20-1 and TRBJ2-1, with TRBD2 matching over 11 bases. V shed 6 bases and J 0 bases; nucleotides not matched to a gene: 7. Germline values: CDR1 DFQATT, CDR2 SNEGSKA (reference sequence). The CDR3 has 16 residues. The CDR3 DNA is TGCAGTGCCCGTCTAGCGGGAGGCCGCTCCTACAATGAGCAGTTCTTC. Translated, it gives CSARLAGGRSYNEQFF.

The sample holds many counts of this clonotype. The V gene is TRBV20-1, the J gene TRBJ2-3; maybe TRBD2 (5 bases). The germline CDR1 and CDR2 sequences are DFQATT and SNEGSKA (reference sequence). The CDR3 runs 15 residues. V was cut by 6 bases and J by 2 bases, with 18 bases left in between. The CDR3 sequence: CSAKDHRRFTDTQYF. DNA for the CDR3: TGCAGTGCAAAGGACCACCGGAGGTTCACAGATACGCAGTATTTT.

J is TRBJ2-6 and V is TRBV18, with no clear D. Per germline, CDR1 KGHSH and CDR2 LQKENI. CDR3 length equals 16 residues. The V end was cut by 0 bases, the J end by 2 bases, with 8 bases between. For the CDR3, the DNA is TGTGCCAGCTCACCACCGGAAATTGCTGGGGCCAACGTCCTGACTTTC. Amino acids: CASSPPEIAGANVLTF.

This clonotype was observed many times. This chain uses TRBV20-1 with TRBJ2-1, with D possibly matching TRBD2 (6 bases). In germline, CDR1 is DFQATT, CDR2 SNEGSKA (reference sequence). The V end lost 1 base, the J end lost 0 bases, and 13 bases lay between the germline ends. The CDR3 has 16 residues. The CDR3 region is CSARVEVTSSYNEQFF. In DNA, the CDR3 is TGCAGTGCTAGAGTTGAGGTGACTAGCTCCTACAATGAGCAGTTCTTC.

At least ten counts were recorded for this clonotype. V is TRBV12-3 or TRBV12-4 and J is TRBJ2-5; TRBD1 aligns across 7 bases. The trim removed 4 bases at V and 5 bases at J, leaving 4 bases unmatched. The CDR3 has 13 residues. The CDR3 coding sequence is TGTGCCAGCAGTTGGGACAGTCCGGAGACCCAGTACTTC. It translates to CASSWDSPETQYF.

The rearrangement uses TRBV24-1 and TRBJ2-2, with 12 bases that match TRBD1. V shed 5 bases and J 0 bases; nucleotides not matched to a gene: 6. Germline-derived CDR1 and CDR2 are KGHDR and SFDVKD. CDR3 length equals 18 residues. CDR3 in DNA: TGTGCCACCAGTGTTCCGGGACAGGGGGCCCCGAACACCGGGGAGCTGTTTTTT. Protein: CATSVPGQGAPNTGELFF.

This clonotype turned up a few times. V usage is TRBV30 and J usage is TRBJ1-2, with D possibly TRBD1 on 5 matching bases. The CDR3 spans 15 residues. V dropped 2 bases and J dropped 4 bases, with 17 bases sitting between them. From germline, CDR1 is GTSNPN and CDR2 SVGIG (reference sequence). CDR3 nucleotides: TGTGCCTGGAGTCCACCGGGGGGAGGGCGCTATGGCTACACCTTC. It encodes CAWSPPGGGRYGYTF. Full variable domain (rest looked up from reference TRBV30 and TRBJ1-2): SQTIHQWPATLVQPVGSPLSLECTVEGTSNPNLYWYRQAAGRGLQLLFYSVGIGQISSEVPQNLSASRPQDRQFILSSKKLLLSDSGFYLCAWSPPGGGRYGYTFGSGTRLTVV.

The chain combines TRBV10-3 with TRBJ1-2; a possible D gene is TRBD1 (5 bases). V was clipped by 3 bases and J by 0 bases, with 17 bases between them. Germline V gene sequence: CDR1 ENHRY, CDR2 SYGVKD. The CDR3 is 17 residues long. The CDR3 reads CAISDPPLTDTNYGYTF. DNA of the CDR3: TGTGCCATCAGTGATCCCCCCTTGACAGACACTAACTATGGCTACACCTTC.